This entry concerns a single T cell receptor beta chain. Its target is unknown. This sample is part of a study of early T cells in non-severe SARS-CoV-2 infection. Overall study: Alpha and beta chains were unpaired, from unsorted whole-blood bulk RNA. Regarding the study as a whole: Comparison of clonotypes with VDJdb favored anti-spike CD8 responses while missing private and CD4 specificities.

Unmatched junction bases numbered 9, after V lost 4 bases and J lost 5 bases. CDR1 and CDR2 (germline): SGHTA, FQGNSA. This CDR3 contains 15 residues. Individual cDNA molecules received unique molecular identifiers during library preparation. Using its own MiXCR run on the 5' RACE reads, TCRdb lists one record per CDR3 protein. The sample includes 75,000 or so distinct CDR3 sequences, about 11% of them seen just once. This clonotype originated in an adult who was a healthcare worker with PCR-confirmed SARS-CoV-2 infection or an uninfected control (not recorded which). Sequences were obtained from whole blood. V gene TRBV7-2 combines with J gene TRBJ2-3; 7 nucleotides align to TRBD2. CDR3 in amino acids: CASSSQTSRLDTQYF. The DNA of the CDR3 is TGTGCCAGCAGCTCACAGACTAGCCGTCTAGATACGCAGTATTTT.